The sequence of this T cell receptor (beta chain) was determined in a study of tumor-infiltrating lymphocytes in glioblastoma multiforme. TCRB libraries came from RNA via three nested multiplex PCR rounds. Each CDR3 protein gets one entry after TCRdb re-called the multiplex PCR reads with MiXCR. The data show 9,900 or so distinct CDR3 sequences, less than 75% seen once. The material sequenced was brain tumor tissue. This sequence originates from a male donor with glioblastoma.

CDR3 in amino acids: CSAQSLLAGDRAEQFF. The DNA for the CDR3 is TGCAGTGCCCAGTCACTACTAGCGGGAGACCGCGCAGAGCAGTTCTTC. The V and J genes are TRBV20-1 and TRBJ2-1, with TRBD2 identical over 11 bases. Trimming cost V 6 bases and J 10 bases; bases outside gene matches: 17. This CDR3 contains 16 residues. Germline V gene lookup returns CDR1 DFQATT and CDR2 SNEGSKA (reference sequence).